The 32 T cell receptor beta chains below all came from one sample that was sequenced in a study of response to subunit inactivated influenza vaccine. TCRdb re-called the RT-PCR reads with MiXCR, one entry per CDR3 protein. The repertoire includes some 500,000 distinct CDR3 sequences, 13% of them detected once, and 10% to 15% sits in the top ten. The sequencing used PBMCs from blood, collected 45 days after vaccination. All receptors derive from a man in his fifties who received an inactivated influenza vaccine.

This rearrangement joins TRBV5-6 to TRBJ2-2; D not resolved. CDR3 size: 14 residues. CDR1 is SGHDT and CDR2 is YYEEEE in the germline V gene. Trimming removed 3 bases from V and 6 bases from J, with 12 bases in between. The CDR3 bases are TGTGCCAGCAGCTCCCTAAGTGGACCCGGGGAGCTGTTTTTT. Translated: CASSSLSGPGELFF.

J is TRBJ2-7 and V is TRBV11-3; D uncertain. The V gene's germline CDR1 is SGHNT and CDR2 YENEEA. Trimming shortened V by 3 bases and J by 11 bases, and 17 bases separated the two germline ends. The CDR3 consists of 13 residues. Here the CDR3 DNA reads TGTGCCAGCAGCTTGTATGGGGATGGCGTGGAGTACTTC. It codes for CASSLYGDGVEYF.

This sequence joins TRBV10-3 and TRBJ1-3, with D unresolved. CDR1 is ENHRY, CDR2 SYGVKD, per germline. Trimming pared 2 bases from V and 0 bases from J, leaving 8 bases between. There are 15 residues in the CDR3. The CDR3 here is CAISEGINSGNTIYF. Here the CDR3 DNA reads TGTGCCATCAGTGAGGGCATCAACTCTGGAAACACCATATATTTT.

The chain carries TRBV9 and TRBJ2-3; D is unresolved. The CDR3 totals 15 residues. Trimming took off 0 bases at V and 6 bases at J, with 14 bases between the two ends. Germline assignment: CDR1 SGDLS and CDR2 YYNGEE. The CDR3 sequence: CASSVGPLFGDTQYF. As DNA, the CDR3 is TGTGCCAGCAGCGTAGGCCCTCTGTTCGGGGATACGCAGTATTTT.

Only a few counts were recorded for this clonotype. The rearrangement uses TRBV4-3 and TRBJ2-1; 8 bases align to TRBD1. The junction had 12 bases not matched to a gene; V was cut back by 3 bases and J by 5 bases. Germline V lookup: CDR1 LGHNA, CDR2 YSLEER. The CDR3 sequence is 17 residues long. CDR3 in amino acids: CASSQALQGVLNNEQFF. Here the CDR3 DNA reads TGCGCCAGCAGCCAGGCGTTACAGGGGGTACTAAACAATGAGCAGTTCTTC.

The V call is TRBV5-1, the J call TRBJ2-3; D is undetermined. Germline-derived CDR1 and CDR2 are SGHRS and YFSETQ. The CDR3 has 14 amino acids. The germline V and J ends were trimmed by 3 bases and 0 bases, with 8 bases remaining between them. The CDR3 DNA sequence: TGCGCCAGCAGCTGGAAGGACAGCACAGATACGCAGTATTTT. Protein: CASSWKDSTDTQYF.

The chain links TRBV5-1 to TRBJ2-1; maybe TRBD1 (6 bases). Germline V lookup: CDR1 SGHRS, CDR2 YFSETQ. CDR3 length: 15 amino acids. V was cut by 5 bases and J by 8 bases, with 20 bases left in between. This chain's CDR3 is CASRLEPGPGDEQFF. For the CDR3, the DNA is TGCGCCAGCAGATTAGAACCGGGGCCAGGGGATGAGCAGTTCTTC.

The chain uses TRBV7-6 and TRBJ2-1, with 8 nucleotides matching TRBD1. J gave up 1 base and V 5 bases, and 4 bases lay outside the gene matches. Per germline, CDR1 SGHVS and CDR2 FNYEAQ. The CDR3 totals 15 residues. Here the CDR3 reads CASSPGQASYNEQFF. The CDR3, as DNA: TGTGCCAGCAGCCCGGGACAGGCTTCCTACAATGAGCAGTTCTTC.

This rearrangement joins TRBV11-2 to TRBJ2-7; 15 bases are a match to TRBD2. This CDR3 is built from 14 residues. Per the germline V gene, CDR1 is SGHAT and CDR2 is FQNNGV. The ends lost 5 bases at V and 8 bases at J; junction bases unmatched: 4. CDR3 sequence reads: CASSGGLAGGKQYF. The CDR3 DNA is TGTGCCAGCAGCGGGGGACTAGCGGGGGGCAAGCAGTACTTC.

V gene TRBV6-1 combines with J gene TRBJ2-7; TRBD1 matches at 8 bases. CDR1 and CDR2 (germline): MNHNS, SASEGT. CDR3 length: 14 residues. V was clipped by 6 bases and J by 7 bases; unmatched bases: 11. The CDR3 sequence is CASSSGGGPGEQYF. As DNA, the CDR3 is TGTGCCAGCAGCTCAGGGGGCGGTCCTGGGGAGCAGTACTTC.

The chain uses TRBV28 and TRBJ1-2, with no clear D. The V gene's germline CDR1 is MDHEN and CDR2 SYDVKM. V was shortened by 7 bases and J by 7 bases, with 16 bases between the two germline ends. This CDR3 comprises 13 residues. CDR3 sequence reads: CASIQTGLGGYTF. CDR3 sequence (DNA): TGTGCCAGCATCCAGACGGGCCTTGGTGGCTACACCTTC.

This clonotype was seen at least ten times. The chain joins TRBV28 to TRBJ2-7; D is undetermined. CDR1 and CDR2 (germline): MDHEN, SYDVKM. This CDR3 is built from 15 residues. Trimming took off 5 bases at V and 5 bases at J, with 19 bases between the two ends. Here the CDR3 DNA reads TGTGCCAGCAGTCCCCTCCGGGCAGGACCCCACGAGCAGTACTTC. Amino acids: CASSPLRAGPHEQYF. The full variable domain, in which reference TRBV28 and TRBJ2-7 provide the parts outside the CDR3, is DVKVTQSSRYLVKRTGEKVFLECVQDMDHENMFWYRQDPGLGLRLIYFSYDVKMKEKGDIPEGYSVSREKKERFSLILESASTNQTSMYLCASSPLRAGPHEQYFGPGTRLTVT.

This clonotype came up a few times. The chain has TRBV20-1 and TRBJ2-4, with D perhaps TRBD1 or TRBD2 (7 bases each). Trimming cost V 0 bases and J 7 bases, with 19 bases left between them. Looked up from germline, CDR1 is DFQATT and CDR2 is SNEGSKA (reference sequence). The CDR3 covers 16 residues. DNA for the CDR3: TGCAGTGCTAGAGATCCCTTCCAGGGGGGGGGGAACATTCAGTACTTC. Protein sequence: CSARDPFQGGGNIQYF.

The V and J genes are TRBV28 and TRBJ2-5; D is perhaps TRBD2 (5 bases). This CDR3 is built from 17 residues. The germline V gene encodes CDR1 MDHEN and CDR2 SYDVKM. V dropped 5 bases and J dropped 3 bases, with 22 bases sitting between them. This chain's CDR3 is CASSQMRAVSREETQYF. CDR3 in DNA: TGTGCCAGCAGTCAGATGCGGGCCGTGTCTAGGGAAGAGACCCAGTACTTC.

This clonotype showed up just a few times. CDR3 sequence (DNA): TGTGCCAGCAGCTTAAGTACAGGCGGGCAGCCCCAGCATTTT. Protein sequence: CASSLSTGGQPQHF. The chain couples TRBV11-2 to TRBJ1-5, with a tentative D call TRBD1 (5 bases). The ends were cut back, 2 bases at V and 7 bases at J, with 12 bases in the middle. Per germline, CDR1 SGHAT and CDR2 FQNNGV. This CDR3 contains 14 residues.

This clonotype was picked up a small number of times. The chain is built from TRBV4-1 and TRBJ1-2; D possibly corresponds to TRBD1 (6 bases). The ends were cut back, 1 base at V and 5 bases at J, with 14 bases in the middle. This CDR3 spans 15 amino acids. Germline CDR1 reads MGHRA; CDR2 reads YSYEKL. CDR3 protein: CASSQGGTSLYGYTF. CDR3 DNA: TGCGCCAGCAGCCAAGGGGGGACAAGCCTGTATGGCTACACCTTC.

The sample holds many counts of this clonotype. The chain couples TRBV12-3 or TRBV12-4 to TRBJ2-6; D is perhaps TRBD2 (5 bases). With 1 base removed from V and 0 bases from J, the gap between germline ends came to 10 bases. The CDR3 runs 17 residues. CDR3 sequence (DNA): TGTGCCAGCAGTTTAGTTCCGGGGAGCTCTGGGGCCAACGTCCTGACTTTC. Translated: CASSLVPGSSGANVLTF.

This clonotype was picked up a small number of times. The rearrangement links TRBV28 to TRBJ2-3; 7 bases fit TRBD2. Unmatched junction bases numbered 4, after V lost 5 bases and J lost 2 bases. There are 14 residues in the CDR3. In germline, CDR1 is MDHEN, CDR2 SYDVKM. The CDR3 sequence is CASSGSGVTDTQYF. DNA of the CDR3: TGTGCCAGCAGTGGCAGCGGGGTCACAGATACGCAGTATTTT.

This clonotype was detected many times. V is TRBV6-2 or TRBV6-3 and J is TRBJ2-1; D might be TRBD2 (6 bases). Germline V gene data show CDR1 as MNHEY and CDR2 as SVGEGT. This CDR3 has 15 residues. Trimming took off 0 bases at V and 6 bases at J, with 12 bases between the two ends. In DNA form, the CDR3 reads TGTGCCAGCAGTTACTCGACGGGAGCTTTCAATGAGCAGTTCTTC. It is translated as CASSYSTGAFNEQFF.

This clonotype was observed at least ten times. This chain joins TRBV12-3 or TRBV12-4 and TRBJ2-7; 9 bases align to TRBD1. J gave up 2 bases and V 5 bases, and 7 bases lay outside the gene matches. This CDR3 region has 15 residues. CDR3 protein: CASSKRDRVTYEQYF. In DNA form, the CDR3 reads TGTGCCAGCAGTAAGAGGGACAGGGTTACCTACGAGCAGTACTTC.

This clonotype was counted between two and nine times. The chain carries TRBV24-1 and TRBJ2-7; 11 nucleotides align to TRBD1. Germline CDR1 and CDR2: KGHDR and SFDVKD. The V and J ends lost 4 bases and 6 bases, in that order; junction bases with no gene match: 7. The CDR3 runs 15 residues. The CDR3 is CATSDTRTGGFEQYF. CDR3 DNA sequence: TGTGCCACCAGTGACACCAGGACAGGGGGCTTCGAGCAGTACTTC.

This clonotype was picked up a small number of times. The rearrangement joins TRBV5-1 to TRBJ1-1; 10 bases line up with TRBD1. Germline V gene data show CDR1 as SGHRS and CDR2 as YFSETQ. With 4 bases clipped from V and 1 base from J, the junction kept 7 bases outside the gene matches. This CDR3 is 16 amino acids long. The CDR3 DNA sequence: TGCGCCAGCAGCCCGCTCGGACAGGGGGAGAACACTGAAGCTTTCTTT. Translated, it gives CASSPLGQGENTEAFF.

V is TRBV19 and J is TRBJ2-3, with D unresolved. V was shortened by 0 bases and J by 1 base, with 5 bases between the two germline ends. In germline, CDR1 is LNHDA, CDR2 SQIVND (reference sequence). The CDR3 length is 14 residues. The CDR3 protein is CASSIDSRTDTQYF. DNA for the CDR3: TGTGCCAGTAGTATAGACAGCCGCACAGATACGCAGTATTTT.

This clonotype appeared a few times. J is TRBJ2-1 and V is TRBV24-1; 8 bases map to TRBD1. This CDR3 contains 15 residues. The junction had 6 bases not matched to a gene; V was cut back by 4 bases and J by 5 bases. Germline lookup yields CDR1 KGHDR and CDR2 SFDVKD. The CDR3 spells CATSDPDRDHNEQFF. Written as DNA, the CDR3 is TGTGCCACCAGTGACCCGGACAGGGACCACAATGAGCAGTTCTTC.

In its sample, this clonotype was seen many times. The chain joins TRBV4-2 to TRBJ2-5; D is unclear. Germline-derived CDR1 and CDR2 are LGHNA and YNFKEQ. The CDR3 contains 13 residues. V was trimmed by 0 bases and J by 4 bases, leaving 6 bases between them. The CDR3 region is CASSQEWGETQYF. The CDR3 bases are TGTGCCAGCAGCCAAGAGTGGGGAGAGACCCAGTACTTC.

This chain connects TRBV12-3 or TRBV12-4 to TRBJ2-5; 10 bases match TRBD2. The CDR3 covers 15 residues. J gave up 2 bases and V 6 bases, and 6 bases lay outside the gene matches. The CDR3 region is CASRPLLAGQETQYF. Here the CDR3 DNA reads TGTGCCAGCAGGCCGTTACTAGCGGGACAAGAGACCCAGTACTTC.

V gene TRBV7-9 combines with J gene TRBJ2-5, with TRBD1 identical over 10 bases. V shed 1 base and J 5 bases; nucleotides not matched to a gene: 7. CDR3 length: 16 residues. The germline V gene has CDR1 SEHNR and CDR2 FQNEAQ (reference sequence). The CDR3 DNA reads as TGTGCCAGCAGCTTAGGGGACAGGGGTGCTCTGGAGACCCAGTACTTC. Its protein is CASSLGDRGALETQYF.

The chain combines TRBV7-2 with TRBJ2-1; 13 positions match TRBD2. Germline values: CDR1 SGHTA, CDR2 FQGNSA. This CDR3 has 15 amino acids. The trim removed 5 bases at V and 7 bases at J, leaving 5 bases unmatched. The CDR3 DNA reads as TGTGCCAGCAGCATACTAGCGGGGGGGCGGAATGAGCAGTTCTTC. This codes for CASSILAGGRNEQFF.

CDR3 residues: CASSLGTTGQYF. CDR3 nucleotides: TGTGCCAGCAGTTTAGGTACCACTGGGCAGTACTTC. The chain carries TRBV28 and TRBJ2-7, with no clear D. The CDR3 extends over 12 amino acids. Germline values: CDR1 MDHEN, CDR2 SYDVKM. The V gene lost 2 bases and the J gene lost 9 bases, with 11 bases spanning the gap.

This clonotype was detected a few times. The J gene is TRBJ2-1, the V gene TRBV6-1, with 13 bases aligning to TRBD2. Germline-derived CDR1 and CDR2 are MNHNS and SASEGT. The CDR3 runs 16 residues. The trim removed 5 bases at V and 7 bases at J, leaving 8 bases unmatched. CDR3 residues: CASSRLAGGELNEQFF. The DNA of the CDR3 is TGTGCCAGCAGTCGACTAGCGGGAGGAGAACTGAATGAGCAGTTCTTC.

This clonotype was seen only a few times. The chain joins TRBV6-1 to TRBJ2-7; 11 nucleotides match TRBD2. With 5 bases clipped from V and 7 bases from J, the junction kept 7 bases outside the gene matches. Germline V CDR1 and CDR2: MNHNS, SASEGT. CDR3 length: 14 residues. The CDR3 region is CASSLTSGVGEQYF. CDR3 sequence (DNA): TGTGCCAGCAGTCTGACTAGCGGGGTAGGAGAGCAGTACTTC.

This chain links TRBV27 with TRBJ2-3, with D unclear. CDR1 MNHEY and CDR2 SMNVEV come from the germline V gene (reference sequence). CDR3 length: 17 amino acids. V was trimmed by 5 bases and J by 0 bases, leaving 18 bases between them. CDR3 protein: CASSPTALAISTDTQYF. The DNA for the CDR3 is TGTGCCAGCAGTCCCACCGCCCTCGCGATTAGCACAGATACGCAGTATTTT.